This T cell receptor (beta chain) was recorded in a study of blood T cells in healthy people across ages. Then a second PCR, running roughly 6 to 11 cycles, was carried out with a sample-barcoded 5' primer and a J-beta primer mix. Template switching added a 12-random-nucleotide identifier to every cDNA molecule. TCRdb re-called the 5' RACE reads with MiXCR, one entry per CDR3 protein. In the table there are roughly 1.5 million distinct CDR3 sequences, approximately 43% of which are singletons. CDR1 and CDR2 from the germline V gene are MNHEY and SVGEGT. The CDR3 contains 14 residues. V was trimmed by 6 bases and J by 6 bases, leaving 15 bases between them. Healthy Russian Caucasian donors spanned ages roughly 6 to 90 years. Isolation of PBMCs gave at least 6 million cells per sample.

The sequence was obtained from a woman aged 18-29 years in good health. The chain is built from TRBV6-2 or TRBV6-3 and TRBJ1-5, with D perhaps TRBD1 (6 bases). Sequencing input: blood. The CDR3 sequence is CASSDKNRAQPQHF. The CDR3 DNA is TGTGCCAGCAGCGATAAGAACAGGGCTCAGCCCCAGCATTTT.